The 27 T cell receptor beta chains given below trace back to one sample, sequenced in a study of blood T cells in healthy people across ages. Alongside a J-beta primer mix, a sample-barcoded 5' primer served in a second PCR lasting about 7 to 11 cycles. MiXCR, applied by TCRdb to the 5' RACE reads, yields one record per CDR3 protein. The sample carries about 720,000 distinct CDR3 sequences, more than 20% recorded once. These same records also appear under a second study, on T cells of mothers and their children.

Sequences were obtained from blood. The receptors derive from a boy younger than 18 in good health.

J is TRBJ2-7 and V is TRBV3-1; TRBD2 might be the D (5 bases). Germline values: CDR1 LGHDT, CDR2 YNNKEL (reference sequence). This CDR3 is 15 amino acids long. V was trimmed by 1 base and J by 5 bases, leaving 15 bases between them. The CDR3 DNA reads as TGTGCCAGCAGCCAAGGGACTTCTAGGGATGACGAGCAGTACTTC. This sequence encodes CASSQGTSRDDEQYF.

The CDR3 sequence: CSVDQTPGGGVDTQYF. The CDR3 nucleotides read TGCAGCGTTGACCAGACACCAGGGGGAGGCGTAGATACGCAGTATTTT. The chain joins TRBV29-1 to TRBJ2-3; a possible D gene is TRBD1 (7 bases). This CDR3 is built from 16 residues. Trimming left V 3 bases short and J 5 bases short, with 21 bases between. Per the germline V gene, CDR1 is SQVTM and CDR2 is ANQGSEA.

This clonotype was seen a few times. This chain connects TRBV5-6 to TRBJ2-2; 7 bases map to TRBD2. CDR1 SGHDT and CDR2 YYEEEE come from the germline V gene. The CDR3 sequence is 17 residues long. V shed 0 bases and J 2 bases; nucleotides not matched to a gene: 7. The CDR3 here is CASSLVGLAANTGELFF. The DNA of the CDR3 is TGTGCCAGCAGCTTGGTTGGGCTAGCGGCCAACACCGGGGAGCTGTTTTTT. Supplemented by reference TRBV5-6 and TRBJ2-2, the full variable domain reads DAGVTQSPTHLIKTRGQQVTLRCSPKSGHDTVSWYQQALGQGPQFIFQYYEEEERQRGNFPDRFSGHQFPNYSSELNVNALLLGDSALYLCASSLVGLAANTGELFFGEGSRLTVL.

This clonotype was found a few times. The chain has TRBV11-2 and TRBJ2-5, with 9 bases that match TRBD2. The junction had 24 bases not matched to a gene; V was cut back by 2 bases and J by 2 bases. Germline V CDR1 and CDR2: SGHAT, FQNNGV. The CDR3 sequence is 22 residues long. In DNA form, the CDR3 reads TGTGCCAGCAGCTTAAGGCGTGGGCTAGCGGGGATCCCGTTCACGGGTCAAGAGACCCAGTACTTC. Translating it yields CASSLRRGLAGIPFTGQETQYF.

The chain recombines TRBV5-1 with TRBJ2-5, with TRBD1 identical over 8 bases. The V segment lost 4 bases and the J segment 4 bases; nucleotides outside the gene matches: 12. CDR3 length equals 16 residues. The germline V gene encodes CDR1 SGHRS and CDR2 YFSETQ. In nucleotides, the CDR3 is TGCGCCAGCAGCCTCAGGCCTGACAGGGGCGGAGAGACCCAGTACTTC. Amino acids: CASSLRPDRGGETQYF.

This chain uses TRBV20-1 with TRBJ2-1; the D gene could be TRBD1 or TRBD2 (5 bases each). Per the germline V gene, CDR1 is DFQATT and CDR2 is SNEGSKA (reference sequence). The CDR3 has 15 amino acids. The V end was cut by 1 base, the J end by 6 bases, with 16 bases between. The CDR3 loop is CSARAVEGDLNEQFF. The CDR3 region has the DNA TGCAGTGCTAGAGCTGTAGAAGGGGACCTCAATGAGCAGTTCTTC.

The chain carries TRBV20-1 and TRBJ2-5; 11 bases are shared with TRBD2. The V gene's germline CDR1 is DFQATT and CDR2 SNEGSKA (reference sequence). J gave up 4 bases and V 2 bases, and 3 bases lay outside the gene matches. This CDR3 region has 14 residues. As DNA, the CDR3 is TGCAGTGCTAGAACAACTAGCGGGAGAGAGACCCAGTACTTC. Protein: CSARTTSGRETQYF.

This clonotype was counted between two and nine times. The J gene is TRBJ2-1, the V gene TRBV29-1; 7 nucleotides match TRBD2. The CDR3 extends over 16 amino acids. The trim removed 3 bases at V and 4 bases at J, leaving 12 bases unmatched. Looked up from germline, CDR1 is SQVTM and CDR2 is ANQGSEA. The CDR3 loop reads CSVELWASGKYNEQFF. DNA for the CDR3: TGCAGCGTTGAGCTTTGGGCTAGCGGTAAATACAATGAGCAGTTCTTC.

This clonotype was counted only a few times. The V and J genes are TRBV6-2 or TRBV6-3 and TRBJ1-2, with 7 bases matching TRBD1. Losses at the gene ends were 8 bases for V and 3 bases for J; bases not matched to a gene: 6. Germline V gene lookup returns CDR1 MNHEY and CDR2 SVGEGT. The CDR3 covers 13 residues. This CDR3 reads CASLKTGDYGYTF. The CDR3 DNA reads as TGTGCCAGCCTTAAAACAGGGGACTATGGCTACACCTTC.

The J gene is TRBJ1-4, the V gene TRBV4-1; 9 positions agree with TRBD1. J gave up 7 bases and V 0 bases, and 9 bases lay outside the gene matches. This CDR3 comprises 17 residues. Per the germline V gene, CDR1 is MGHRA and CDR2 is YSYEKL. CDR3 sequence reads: CASSQEFPGQGGEKLFF. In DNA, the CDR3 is TGCGCCAGCAGCCAAGAATTCCCGGGACAGGGTGGTGAAAAACTGTTTTTT.

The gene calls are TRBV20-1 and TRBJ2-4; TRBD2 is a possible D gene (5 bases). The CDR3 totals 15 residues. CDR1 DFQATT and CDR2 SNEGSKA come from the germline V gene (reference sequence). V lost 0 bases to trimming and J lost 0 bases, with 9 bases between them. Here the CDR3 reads CSAREGGKAKNIQYF. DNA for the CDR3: TGCAGTGCTAGAGAAGGAGGCAAAGCCAAAAACATTCAGTACTTC.

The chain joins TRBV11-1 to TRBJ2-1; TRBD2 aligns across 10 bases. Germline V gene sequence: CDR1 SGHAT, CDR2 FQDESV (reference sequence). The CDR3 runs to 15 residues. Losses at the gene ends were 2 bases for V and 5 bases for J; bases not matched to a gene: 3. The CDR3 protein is CASSLLLAGNNEQFF. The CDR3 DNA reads TGTGCCAGCAGCTTACTACTAGCGGGAAACAATGAGCAGTTCTTC.

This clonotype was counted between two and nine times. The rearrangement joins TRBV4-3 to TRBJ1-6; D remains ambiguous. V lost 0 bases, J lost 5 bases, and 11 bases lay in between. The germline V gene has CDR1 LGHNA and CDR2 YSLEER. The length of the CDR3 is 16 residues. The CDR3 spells CASSQDHPENNSPLHF. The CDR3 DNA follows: TGCGCCAGCAGCCAAGATCATCCCGAGAATAATTCACCCCTCCACTTT.

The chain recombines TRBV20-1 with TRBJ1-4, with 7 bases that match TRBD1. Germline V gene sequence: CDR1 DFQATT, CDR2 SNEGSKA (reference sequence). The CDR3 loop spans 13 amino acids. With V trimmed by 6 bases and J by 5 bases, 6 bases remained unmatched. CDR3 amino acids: CSALGQTNEKLFF. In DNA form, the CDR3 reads TGCAGTGCCCTGGGACAGACGAATGAAAAACTGTTTTTT.

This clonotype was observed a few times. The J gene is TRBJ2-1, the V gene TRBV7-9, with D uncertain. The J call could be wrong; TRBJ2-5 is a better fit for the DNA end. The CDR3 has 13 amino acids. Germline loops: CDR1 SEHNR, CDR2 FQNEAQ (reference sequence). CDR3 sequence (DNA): TGTGCCAGCAGCCCGAAGGGCTTGGAGACCCAGTACTTC. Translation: CASSPKGLETQYF.

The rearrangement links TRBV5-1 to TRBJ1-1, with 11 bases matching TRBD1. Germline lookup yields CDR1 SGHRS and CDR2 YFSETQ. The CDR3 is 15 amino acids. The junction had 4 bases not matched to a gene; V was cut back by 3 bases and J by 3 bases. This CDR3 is CASSWTGGSHTEAFF. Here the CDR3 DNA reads TGCGCCAGCAGCTGGACAGGGGGCTCTCACACTGAAGCTTTCTTT.

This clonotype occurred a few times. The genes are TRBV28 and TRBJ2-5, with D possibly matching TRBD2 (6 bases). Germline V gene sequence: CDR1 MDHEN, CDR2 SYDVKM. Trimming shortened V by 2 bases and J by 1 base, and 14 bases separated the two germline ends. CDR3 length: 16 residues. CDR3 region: CASSLITGDFQETQYF. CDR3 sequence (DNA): TGTGCCAGCAGTTTAATTACGGGAGACTTCCAAGAGACCCAGTACTTC.

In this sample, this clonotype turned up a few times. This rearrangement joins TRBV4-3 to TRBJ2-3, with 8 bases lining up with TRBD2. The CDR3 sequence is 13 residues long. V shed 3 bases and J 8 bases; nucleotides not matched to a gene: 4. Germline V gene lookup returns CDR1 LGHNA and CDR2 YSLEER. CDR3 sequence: CASSQDRGGTQYF. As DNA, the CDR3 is TGCGCCAGCAGCCAGGACCGGGGGGGTACGCAGTATTTT.

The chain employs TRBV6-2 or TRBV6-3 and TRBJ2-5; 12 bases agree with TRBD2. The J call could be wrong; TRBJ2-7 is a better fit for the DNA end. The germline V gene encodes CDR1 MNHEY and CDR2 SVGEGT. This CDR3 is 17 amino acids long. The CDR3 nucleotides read TGTGCCAGCAGTTACGATTGGACTAGCGGGGTCTACTACGAGCAGTACTTC. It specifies CASSYDWTSGVYYEQYF.

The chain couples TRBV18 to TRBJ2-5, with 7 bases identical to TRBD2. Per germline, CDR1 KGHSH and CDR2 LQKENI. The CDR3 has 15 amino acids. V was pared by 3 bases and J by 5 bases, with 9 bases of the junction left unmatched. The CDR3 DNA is TGTGCCAGCTCACCGTATCTAGCGGCGGAGGAGACCCAGTACTTC. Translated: CASSPYLAAEETQYF.

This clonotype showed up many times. The CDR3 sequence is CATSDQDYEQYF. The CDR3 DNA is TGTGCCACCAGTGATCAGGACTACGAGCAGTACTTC. This chain links TRBV24-1 with TRBJ2-7, with no clear D. The V gene lost 3 bases and the J gene lost 3 bases, with 5 bases spanning the gap. This CDR3 is 12 amino acids long. Germline V gene data show CDR1 as KGHDR and CDR2 as SFDVKD.

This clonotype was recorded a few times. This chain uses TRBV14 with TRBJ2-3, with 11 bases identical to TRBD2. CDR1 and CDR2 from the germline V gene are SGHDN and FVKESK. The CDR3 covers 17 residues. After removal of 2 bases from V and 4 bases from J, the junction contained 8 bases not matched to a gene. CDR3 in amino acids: CASSQSSGLAGADTQYF. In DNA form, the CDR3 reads TGTGCCAGCAGCCAAAGTAGTGGACTAGCGGGCGCAGATACGCAGTATTTT.

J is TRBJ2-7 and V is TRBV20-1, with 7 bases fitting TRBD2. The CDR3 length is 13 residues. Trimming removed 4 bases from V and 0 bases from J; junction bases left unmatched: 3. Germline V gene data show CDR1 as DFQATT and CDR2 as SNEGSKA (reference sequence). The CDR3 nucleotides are TGCAGTGCTATAGCGGGCGACTCCTACGAGCAGTACTTC. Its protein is CSAIAGDSYEQYF.

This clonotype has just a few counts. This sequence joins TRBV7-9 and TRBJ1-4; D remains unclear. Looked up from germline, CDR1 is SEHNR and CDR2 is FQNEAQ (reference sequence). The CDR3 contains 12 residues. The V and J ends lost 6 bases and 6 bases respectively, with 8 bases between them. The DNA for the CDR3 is TGTGCCAGCAGACAATGGGATGAAAAACTGTTTTTT. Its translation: CASRQWDEKLFF.

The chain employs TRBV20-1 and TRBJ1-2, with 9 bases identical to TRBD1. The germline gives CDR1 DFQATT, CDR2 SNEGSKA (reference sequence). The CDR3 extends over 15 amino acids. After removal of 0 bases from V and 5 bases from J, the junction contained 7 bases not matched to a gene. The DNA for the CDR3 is TGCAGTGCTAGAGATCTAGGGACAGGGAGATATGGCTACACCTTC. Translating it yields CSARDLGTGRYGYTF.

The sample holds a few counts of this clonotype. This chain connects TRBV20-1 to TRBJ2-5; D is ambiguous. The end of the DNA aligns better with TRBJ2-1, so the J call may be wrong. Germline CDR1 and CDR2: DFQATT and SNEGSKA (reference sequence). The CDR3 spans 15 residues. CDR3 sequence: CSARGLGLSVIEQFF. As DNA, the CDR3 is TGCAGTGCTAGAGGTCTAGGGCTATCTGTAATTGAGCAGTTCTTC.

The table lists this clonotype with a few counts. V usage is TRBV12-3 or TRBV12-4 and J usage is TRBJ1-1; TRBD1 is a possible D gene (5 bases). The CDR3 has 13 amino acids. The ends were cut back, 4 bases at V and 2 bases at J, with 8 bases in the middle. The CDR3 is CASSWTPNTEAFF. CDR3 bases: TGTGCCAGCAGTTGGACACCCAACACTGAAGCTTTCTTT.